This entry is about one T cell receptor (beta chain). Its antigen is still unknown. The data are from a study of persistence of HIV-infected CD4 T cells. General study findings and limits: TCRbeta richness was lower in CMV- and Gag-responding cells than in anti-CD3/anti-CD28-responding cells. TCR oligoclonality correlated with proviral oligoclonality in the same sorted populations.

The stimulus was lysate of CMV-infected fibroblasts, 9 to 10 ug/mL. CD40L-negative CD69-negative CD45RO-high memory CD4+ T cells were sorted as populations depleted of antigen-responding cells. Undetectable plasma HIV-1 RNA below 50 copies/mL lasted at least 4 years. The libraries were made with immunoSEQ version 4 in survey mode. Genomic DNA was diluted to roughly 9.4 ng/uL, up to 1 ug per sample. Profiled with immunoSEQ multiplex PCR; TCRdb holds only in-frame clones, not every one. The table lists some 30,000 clones, more than 75% of them singletons. The sequences come from CD4+ T cells sorted from PBMCs after approximately 20-hour stimulation, collected from a patient who received antiretroviral therapy. The sequence was collected from an adult woman with HIV who was CMV-seropositive.

Here the CDR3 reads CASSLGGSSYEQYF. CDR3 DNA: TGTGCCAGCAGTTTAGGTGGGAGCTCCTACGAGCAGTACTTC. The chain couples TRBV28 to TRBJ2-7, with a possible D match to TRBD2 (5 bases). The CDR3 totals 14 residues. V was shortened by 2 bases and J by 0 bases, with 8 bases between the two germline ends. Germline CDR1 and CDR2: MDHEN and SYDVKM.